The clone carrying this TCR beta chain has just one count. This entry comes from a study of blood T cell repertoires in COVID-19. Looked up from germline, CDR1 is KGHDR and CDR2 is SFDVKD. The V and J ends lost 2 bases and 0 bases respectively, with 10 bases between them. The CDR3 length is 16 residues. Repertoires were generated with immunoSEQ multiplex PCR, while TCRdb's copy carries only in-frame clones and drops some. Of about 150,000 clones listed, around 87% are singletons. The TCR was taken from a man older than 75 with acute or convalescent COVID-19. The rearrangement links TRBV24-1 to TRBJ1-5; D uncertain. Sequenced sample: peripheral blood. CDR3 sequence: CATSDSSFYSNQPQHF. The CDR3 DNA reads as TGTGCCACCAGTGATTCAAGCTTTTATAGCAATCAGCCCCAGCATTTT.